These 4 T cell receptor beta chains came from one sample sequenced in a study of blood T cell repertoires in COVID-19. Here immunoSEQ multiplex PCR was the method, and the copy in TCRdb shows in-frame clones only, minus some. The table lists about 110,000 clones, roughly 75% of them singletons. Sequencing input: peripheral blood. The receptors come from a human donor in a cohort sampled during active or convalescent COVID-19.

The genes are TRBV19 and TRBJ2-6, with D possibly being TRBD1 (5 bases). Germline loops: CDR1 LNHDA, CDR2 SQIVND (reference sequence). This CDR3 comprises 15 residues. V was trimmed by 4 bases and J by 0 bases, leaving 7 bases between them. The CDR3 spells CASSKTGSGANVLTF. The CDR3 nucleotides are TGTGCCAGTAGTAAAACAGGCTCTGGGGCCAACGTCCTGACTTTC.

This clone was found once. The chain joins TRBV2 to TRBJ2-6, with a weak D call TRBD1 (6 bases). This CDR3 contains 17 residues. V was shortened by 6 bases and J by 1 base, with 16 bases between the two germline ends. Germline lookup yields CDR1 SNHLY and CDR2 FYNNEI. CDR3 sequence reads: CASSRTDMRSGANVLTF. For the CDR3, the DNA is TGTGCCAGCAGCCGGACAGATATGAGGTCTGGGGCCAACGTCCTGACTTTC.

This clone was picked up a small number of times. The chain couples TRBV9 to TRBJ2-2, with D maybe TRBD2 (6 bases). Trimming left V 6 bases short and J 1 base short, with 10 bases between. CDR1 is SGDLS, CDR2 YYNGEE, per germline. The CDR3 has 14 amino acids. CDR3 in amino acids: CASTGTLNTGELFF. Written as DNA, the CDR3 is TGTGCCAGCACCGGGACTCTGAACACCGGGGAGCTGTTTTTT. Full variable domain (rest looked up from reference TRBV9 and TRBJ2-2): DSGVTQTPKHLITATGQRVTLRCSPRSGDLSVYWYQQSLDQGLQFLIQYYNGEERAKGNILERFSAQQFPDLHSELNLSSLELGDSALYFCASTGTLNTGELFFGEGSRLTVL.

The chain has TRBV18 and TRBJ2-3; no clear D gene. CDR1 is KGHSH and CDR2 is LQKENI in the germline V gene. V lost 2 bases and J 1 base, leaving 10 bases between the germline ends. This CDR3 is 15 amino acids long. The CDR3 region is CASSPSIPGTDTQYF. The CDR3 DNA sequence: TGTGCCAGCTCACCATCTATTCCGGGCACAGATACGCAGTATTTT.